This T cell receptor (beta chain) was retrieved from a study of cytomegalovirus exposure and HLA in healthy donors (dated by TCRdb to about 2017). About the study as a whole: According to an earlier analysis of 587 of the donors, about 170 million T cells yielded approximately 120 million unique TCR beta sequences and around 300 Gb of sequence data. An early release covering 550 to 700 HLA-typed donors comprised roughly 300 gigabases of sequencing data and tens of millions of unique TCR sequences. The genetic ancestry cluster associated with self-reported Caucasian donors included over 80% of the 300 to 400 genotyped donors. The aim of the study was to test whether cataloging public T cell receptors could identify signatures of past pathogen exposure. The T cell repertoires of about 700 subjects were profiled by immunosequencing and related to cytomegalovirus serostatus. Besides the first cohort of roughly 700 subjects, a separate validation cohort made up of 95 to 150 different subjects was used. To predict cytomegalovirus infection status, the study combined high-throughput TCR immunosequencing, statistical association of individual TCRs with disease status, and machine learning. To study patterns of TCR occurrence, a later analysis re-analyzed previously published TCR beta repertoires from around 660 donors and added high-resolution HLA genotyping. Rather than drawing on any new phenotypic data, the later analysis identified candidate immune exposures from TCR beta sequences and the way those sequences occurred across donors. To decide whether each TCR beta V gene segment behaved as functional or pseudogenic, an earlier analysis of some 600 of the donors relied on high-throughput TCR beta sequencing. Donor age, sex, ethnicity and CMV serostatus were compiled together with the repertoire data. A later genetic analysis took genome-wide SNP genotypes for about 65% of the roughly 670 donors and used that subset as a discovery cohort. Every discovery cohort repertoire had been produced on one sequencing platform. HLA typing covered class I and class II loci at four-digit resolution. Typing coverage differed by locus: A, B, C, DRB1 and DQB1 were typed in about 629-630 donors, DQA1 in about 560, DPA1 in around 600, and DPB1 in just under 480. Roughly five DR-DQ haplotypes were handled as single units for association and clustering because linkage in the cohort was strong. Among some 410 genotyped donors of the cohort, an average of roughly 240,000 unique TCR beta nucleotide sequences were sequenced per donor, roughly 20% of them non-productive.

Libraries came from the immunoSEQ multiplex PCR assay. A mixture of 60 forward primers for TCR Vbeta segments and 13 reverse primers for TCR Jbeta segments was used in the multiplex PCR. The CDR3 region of rearranged TCR beta genes was amplified from genomic DNA with a multiplex PCR assay. On the Illumina HiSeq System, the amplified TCR beta libraries were sequenced as 87-base-pair reads. Concerning the study's data processing: A later analysis tallied about 77 million unique TCR beta chains across the 610 or so repertoires, and roughly 11 million of those chains were shared by two or more donors. A nearest-neighbor algorithm error-corrected the raw reads and collapsed the reads into unique sequences, merging closely related sequences to remove PCR and sequencing errors. CDR3 sequences were aligned to IMGT reference sequences to assign V, D and J gene segments. For a sequence to be retained, a match of at least six nucleotides to both a V gene segment and a J gene segment was required. Rearrangements were called productive when the CDR3 lacked stop codons and stayed in frame with V and J; all others were non-productive. Following IMGT convention, CDR3 was defined as the stretch from the second conserved V-encoded cysteine to the conserved J-encoded phenylalanine. In an earlier analysis of 550 to 650 of the donors, sequences lacking an unambiguous match to a single V gene segment were excluded. An earlier analysis of approximately 590 of the donors classified V segments as functional when productive rearrangements were above 56.7% and as segregating when the standard deviation between donors was above 5%. A statistical classification framework was built for diagnosing cytomegalovirus status from the catalog of TCR beta chain sequences. In a later analysis, V and J genes were assigned by comparing TCR nucleotide sequences against IMGT/GENE-DB human TR gene sequences. A later analysis assigned CDR3 sequences and most-parsimonious VDJ recombination scenarios with the TCRdist pipeline. A later analysis defined each TCR beta chain by its CDR3 amino acid sequence plus V-gene family, and excluded reads lacking a unique V-gene family. As a way to deal with suspected cross-contamination and a sequencing artifact, a later analysis dropped 592 nucleotide sequences that were highly shared and had low generation probability. In a later analysis, a clonal expansion index for each public chain was calculated from normalized within-repertoire ranks of inferred template counts. Generation probabilities in a later analysis came from a VDJ recombination model fitted to out-of-frame rearrangements, and those results were checked against IGoR. In a later analysis, hypergeometric tests were used to score TCR-TCR, TCR-HLA and TCR-CMV co-occurrence, with a repertoire-size bias correction applied to TCR pairs. A later analysis estimated false discovery rates by permuting HLA or CMV assignments 20 times. In a later analysis, co-occurring TCRs were grouped using DBSCAN, with TCRdist sequence similarity added in when clustering inside HLA-allele-positive subsets. Co-occurrence clustering excluded repertoires with fewer than 30,000 or more than 120,000 public chains, plus five with anomalous nucleotide sharing. In its TCRdb copy, this immuneACCESS table keeps in-frame sequences only and misses some clones. Where compared with another copy, unresolved V genes explain less than half of these, and the others have no known cause. That table gives V, J and clone size, and the DNA gave D and trimming. In all, the sample holds over 150,000 clones, and approximately 77% of those were seen once. Of the sample, around 2.2% is held by the ten largest clones.

The cohort consisted of more than 650 healthy bone marrow donors. All cohort members were sampled while nominally healthy, although unrecorded immune exposures were likely present. The donor tested CMV seropositive and was one of the 289 seropositive cohort members. Each donor provided a peripheral blood sample, and peripheral blood mononuclear cells were used for TCR beta sequencing. Genomic DNA was extracted from the blood cell samples with the Qiagen DNeasy Blood Extraction Kit. Results the study describes overall, beyond this receptor: A later analysis associated about 17,000 TCR beta sequences with specific HLA alleles at a false discovery rate of 0.05. According to the authors, the approach could potentially be generalized to other disease states and immunological phenotypes. While some public TCRs were present in many individuals, most TCR sequences turned up only very rarely across donors. The classifier was reported to diagnose cytomegalovirus status with high specificity and sensitivity in both the original and validation cohorts. V-gene and J-gene trimming of TCR beta chains was associated with a missense DCLRE1C variant in a later genetic analysis, and the association was replicated in an independent cohort. The cohort was sequenced for TCR beta chains only, and without alpha or paired-chain data the features that could be detected were limited. Because HLA typing was missing for some donors at each locus, association tests included only the typed subset. In a later analysis, the rate of TCR association differed among HLA loci, with DRB1 alleles having the most associated TCRs and HLA-C alleles having the fewest. A later analysis found that HLA-associated TCR beta chains were more clonally expanded and had lower generation probabilities than equally common non-associated chains. A group of highly shared sequence variants was considered likely to be a technical artifact of the sequencing pipeline. A further reported finding was that TCR beta sequences accurately predicted the HLA-A and HLA-B alleles for most subjects in the first cohort. The 87-base-pair reads could not distinguish some IMGT-functional V segments, including TRBV6-2 and TRBV6-3, so those segments were excluded. Because counts were too low, some 16 rarely observed V segments, including chromosome 9 orphons, were excluded from the earlier analysis of several hundred of the donors. For the cohort, immune exposure information was limited to CMV serostatus. In a later genetic analysis, fewer N-insertions in productive TCRs were reported among donors in an Asian-associated ancestry cluster than the roughly 710-donor mean. In the study, 150 to 200 TCR beta chains were listed as associated with cytomegalovirus. An earlier analysis of approximately 590 of the donors showed that most TCR beta V segments appeared in productive rearrangements either about 90% or about 30% of the time, which broadly matched IMGT annotations. In a later analysis, most CMV-associated TCR beta chains were found to appear HLA-restricted, with HLA associations seemingly driven largely by CMV exposure. Sequencing depth was assumed to be roughly uniform across donors in the presence/absence analyses, though that assumption may not hold. In a later analysis, several top co-occurrence clusters were reported to appear linked to parvovirus B19, influenza, CMV and Epstein-Barr virus. When HLA alleles, especially DR and DQ, strongly co-occurred, TCR associations were difficult to assign to individual alleles. Correlated functional status among segregating V segments might reflect linkage disequilibrium, but an unknown experimental factor could not be ruled out. A few of the identified cytomegalovirus-associated TCR beta chains were confirmed in vitro to be specific for cytomegalovirus antigens.

CDR1 is given as MGHDK and CDR2 as SYGVNS, both from the germline V gene. The CDR3 starts with the cysteine, ends with the phenylalanine, and has 16 residues. This entry keeps only the CDR3 DNA: 48 bases, framed from base 1. Trimming accounts for 5 bases at V and 2 bases at J, while the number of junction bases matched to no gene is 10. A note on this clone: It lacks a known antigen. Base-call qualities are not available, and no considerably larger clone is one nucleotide away.

The V gene is TRBV25-1 and the J gene is TRBJ1-2; TRBD1 aligns with 8 central bases. The sequence was obtained from a man aged 50-59 years in good health and CMV-seropositive. The sequenced sample was PBMCs. At the DNA level, the sequence is TGTGCCAGCAGTTCCCTGGGGACAGGATGGAACTATGGCTACACCTTC. The encoded protein is CASSSLGTGWNYGYTF.